The rows below give T cell receptor beta chains drawn from one sample of a study of response to subunit inactivated influenza vaccine. TCRdb passed the RT-PCR reads through MiXCR, listing each CDR3 protein once. The sample contains hundreds of thousands of distinct CDR3 sequences, 10% to 15% of which appear only once. The sequencing used PBMCs from blood, collected on the day of vaccination. These receptors were taken from a man aged 50-60 years who received an inactivated influenza vaccine. Each CDR3 is given with its conserved first and last residue. The D gene is left open where the match is weak. Expanded clones get a size class; other rows say once, few or many, or leave the size out.

clone size	D gene	V gene	J gene	CDR3 protein	CDR3 DNA
.	TRBD2	TRBV12-3/TRBV12-4	TRBJ2-5	CASKEGGRGETQYF	TGTGCCAGCAAGGAGGGAGGGCGGGGGGAGACCCAGTACTTC
few	TRBD1	TRBV5-1	TRBJ2-7	CASSPRTGEDQYF	TGCGCCAGCAGCCCTCGGACAGGGGAAGATCAGTACTTC
.	.	TRBV5-1	TRBJ1-1	CASSLNGGGTEAFF	TGCGCCAGCAGCTTGAACGGGGGCGGCACTGAAGCTTTCTTT
few	TRBD1	TRBV20-1	TRBJ2-7	CSARRDRATYEQYF	TGCAGTGCTAGACGGGACAGGGCCACCTACGAGCAGTACTTC
many	.	TRBV5-6	TRBJ2-1	CASGGLSRHNEQFF	TGTGCCAGCGGGGGGTTGTCCCGACACAATGAGCAGTTCTTC
few	TRBD1	TRBV13	TRBJ2-3	CASSHRDRRTDTQYF	TGTGCCAGCAGCCACCGGGACAGACGCACAGATACGCAGTATTTT
few	TRBD2	TRBV6-1	TRBJ2-1	CASRADWGVSGINEQFF	TGTGCCAGCAGGGCTGACTGGGGGGTCAGCGGGATCAATGAGCAGTTCTTC
.	.	TRBV6-5	TRBJ1-3	CASSYTGGNTIYF	TGTGCCAGCAGTTATACTGGTGGAAACACCATATATTTT
.	.	TRBV29-1	TRBJ2-7	CSGAGPSYEQYF	TGCAGCGGTGCAGGGCCCTCCTACGAGCAGTACTTC
many	TRBD1	TRBV15	TRBJ2-1	CAAGTGGIYEQFF	TGTGCCGCAGGGACAGGGGGCATTTATGAGCAGTTCTTC
few	TRBD1	TRBV2	TRBJ2-1	CASSVDRPLLAEQFF	TGTGCCAGCAGTGTGGACAGGCCCCTATTAGCTGAGCAGTTCTTC
many	TRBD1	TRBV29-1	TRBJ2-7	CSVRTGFYEQYF	TGCAGCGTCCGGACAGGGTTCTACGAGCAGTACTTC
few	TRBD2	TRBV11-2	TRBJ2-1	CASSSGTSGRGNEQFF	TGTGCCAGCAGCTCGGGGACTAGCGGGAGAGGTAATGAGCAGTTCTTC
few	TRBD1	TRBV6-1	TRBJ2-7	CASRTGQGAYEQYF	TGTGCCAGCAGGACGGGACAGGGGGCTTACGAGCAGTACTTC
few	.	TRBV2	TRBJ2-7	CASARGGSYEQYF	TGTGCCAGCGCCAGGGGAGGCTCCTACGAGCAGTACTTC
.	.	TRBV18	TRBJ2-7	CASSPSSPEEQYF	TGTGCCAGCTCACCAAGCAGCCCTGAAGAGCAGTACTTC
few	TRBD2	TRBV20-1	TRBJ2-2	CSARRAGGPLTGELFF	TGCAGTGCTAGAAGGGCGGGAGGGCCTCTCACCGGGGAGCTGTTTTTT
few	.	TRBV7-9	TRBJ2-1	CASSFSGDNEQFF	TGTGCCAGCAGCTTCTCCGGGGACAATGAGCAGTTCTTC
few	TRBD1	TRBV5-1	TRBJ1-3	CASSPSGGHSGNTIYF	TGCGCCAGCAGCCCCTCAGGGGGCCACTCTGGAAACACCATATATTTT
few	TRBD1	TRBV9	TRBJ2-5	CASSDTGTAYQETQYF	TGTGCCAGCAGCGATACCGGGACAGCCTACCAAGAGACCCAGTACTTC
few	TRBD2	TRBV29-1	TRBJ2-7	CSVDLAGAGEQYF	TGCAGCGTCGACTTAGCGGGAGCAGGCGAGCAGTACTTC
many	.	TRBV4-1	TRBJ2-7	CASSQEGGSEQYF	TGCGCCAGCAGCCAAGAAGGAGGAAGCGAGCAGTACTTC
many	.	TRBV4-1	TRBJ2-1	CASSQGHSSYNEQFF	TGCGCCAGCAGCCAAGGGCACAGCTCCTACAATGAGCAGTTCTTC
.	TRBD2	TRBV27	TRBJ2-1	CASSSRTLAGGFYEQFF	TGTGCCAGCAGTTCACGAACTTTAGCGGGGGGGTTTTATGAGCAGTTCTTC
.	TRBD1	TRBV4-3	TRBJ2-7	CASSRWGTGAYEQYF	TGCGCCAGCAGCCGATGGGGGACAGGGGCCTACGAGCAGTACTTC
.	TRBD1	TRBV5-1	TRBJ1-2	CASSRDRGTYGYTF	TGCGCCAGCTCCCGGGACAGGGGTACTTATGGCTACACCTTC
.	.	TRBV7-8	TRBJ2-7	CASSSRRFATYEQYF	TGTGCCAGCAGCTCGCGCCGGTTCGCGACCTACGAGCAGTACTTC
.	.	TRBV11-3	TRBJ2-1	CASSLQSVDNEQFF	TGTGCCAGCAGCTTACAGAGTGTGGATAATGAGCAGTTCTTC
few	.	TRBV5-6	TRBJ1-1	CASSLAAINTEAFF	TGTGCCAGCAGCTTGGCCGCTATAAACACTGAAGCTTTCTTT
.	TRBD2	TRBV5-1	TRBJ2-7	CASSLSASGRSSYEQYF	TGCGCCAGCAGCTTGTCTGCTAGCGGGAGAAGCTCCTACGAGCAGTACTTC
few	.	TRBV6-6	TRBJ1-1	CASSPRGRAFF	TGTGCCAGCAGTCCCCGAGGTCGGGCTTTCTTT
.	TRBD1	TRBV28	TRBJ1-1	CASSGTADTEAFF	TGTGCCAGCTCTGGGACAGCTGACACTGAAGCTTTCTTT
many	.	TRBV20-1	TRBJ2-1	CSASRQGNEQFF	TGCAGTGCTAGTAGGCAGGGGAATGAGCAGTTCTTC
.	TRBD1	TRBV30	TRBJ2-2	CAWSAWTGNTGELFF	TGTGCCTGGAGTGCCTGGACAGGGAACACCGGGGAGCTGTTTTTT
few	TRBD2	TRBV15	TRBJ2-1	CATSSFRLNPGGFYNEQFF	TGTGCCACCAGCAGTTTTAGATTGAACCCGGGGGGATTCTACAATGAGCAGTTCTTC
few	TRBD2	TRBV4-2	TRBJ2-3	CASSQVTRLAIDTQYF	TGTGCCAGCAGCCAAGTTACGAGACTAGCGATAGATACGCAGTATTTT
many	TRBD2	TRBV5-6	TRBJ2-1	CASSPTTSGRARGYNEQFF	TGTGCCAGCAGCCCGACGACTAGCGGGAGGGCCAGAGGTTACAATGAGCAGTTCTTC
many	.	TRBV29-1	TRBJ2-3	CSAGPDTQYF	TGCAGCGCTGGACCCGATACGCAGTATTTT
.	.	TRBV28	TRBJ1-1	CASSYREGAEAFF	TGTGCCAGCAGTTACAGGGAGGGGGCTGAAGCTTTCTTT
.	TRBD1	TRBV5-1	TRBJ2-4	CASSPGQGYIQYF	TGCGCCAGCAGCCCTGGACAGGGCTACATTCAGTACTTC
.	.	TRBV9	TRBJ2-3	CASSVPANTQYF	TGTGCCAGCAGCGTACCAGCGAATACGCAGTATTTT
few	.	TRBV7-9	TRBJ2-2	CASSLPLSPGLFF	TGTGCCAGCAGCCTCCCACTGTCGCCAGGGCTGTTTTTT
.	.	TRBV5-1	TRBJ2-7	CASSLEFRGSYEQYF	TGCGCCAGCAGCTTGGAGTTTCGCGGCTCCTACGAGCAGTACTTC
many	TRBD1	TRBV4-1	TRBJ1-6	CASSQDKTGLRSSYNSPLHF	TGCGCCAGCAGCCAGGACAAGACAGGGTTAAGGAGCTCCTATAATTCACCCCTCCACTTT
many	.	TRBV4-2	TRBJ2-5	CASSQSPGTQETQYF	TGTGCCAGCAGCCAGAGTCCCGGGACTCAAGAGACCCAGTACTTC
.	TRBD2	TRBV9	TRBJ2-3	CASSSAGGLAEDTQYF	TGTGCCAGCAGCTCCGCGGGGGGACTAGCGGAAGATACGCAGTATTTT
few	TRBD1	TRBV7-2	TRBJ1-5	CASSPGGRPQQPQHF	TGTGCCAGCAGCCCAGGGGGCAGGCCTCAGCAGCCCCAGCATTTT
few	.	TRBV28	TRBJ2-3	CASSSKVDTQYF	TGTGCCAGCAGTTCGAAGGTGGATACGCAGTATTTT
.	.	TRBV2	TRBJ1-4	CASSERYPEKLFF	TGTGCCAGCAGTGAACGATACCCTGAAAAACTGTTTTTT
many	.	TRBV7-9	TRBJ2-2	CASSPQSFTGELFF	TGTGCCAGCAGCCCCCAATCGTTTACCGGGGAGCTGTTTTTT
.	TRBD2	TRBV3-1	TRBJ2-5	CASSDFFGAGVETQYF	TGTGCCAGCAGCGATTTTTTCGGAGCGGGGGTAGAGACCCAGTACTTC